This T cell receptor beta chain came from a study of T cell changes during pregnancy in multiple sclerosis (dated by TCRdb to the late 2010s). With respect to the entire study: The study examined how the T cell repertoire changed over the course of pregnancy in women with multiple sclerosis.

The V end loses 3 bases and the J end loses 2 bases, and a stretch of 18 bases separates them. From the cysteine up to the phenylalanine, the CDR3 has a length of 16 residues. Only the CDR3 DNA is retained, 48 bases long and in frame from the first base. Sequences SGHTS (CDR1) and YDEGEE (CDR2) are obtained from the germline V gene. This clone showed up just once. It has no known antigen specificity. No base quality values were provided; no much bigger clone lies one nucleotide off. The library was obtained by the immunoSEQ multiplex PCR assay. The immuneACCESS repertoire file appears here via TCRdb, limited to in-frame rearrangements. These files lack a portion of the clones; in checked studies, under half of the deficit traces to unresolved V genes, and the cause of the others is not known. Within this sample are over 55,000 clones, with 80% to 90% of them counted one time only. Together, the top ten hold 2% to 3% of the sample.

The chain links TRBV5-8 with TRBJ2-7; the D gene cannot be named for sure. Sequences were derived from peripheral blood, sampled in the first trimester of pregnancy. This receptor was identified in a female donor with multiple sclerosis, enrolled in a pregnancy study. DNA sequence: TGTGCCAGCAGCTCACCCAAGGTGGGCGCCGCCTACGAGCAGTACTTC. Its protein reads: CASSSPKVGAAYEQYF.